This T cell receptor (beta chain) came from a study of T cell repertoires in cytomegalovirus infection. Across the study: Evidence of both CMV infection and a matching HLA type came from public TCR beta signatures. Study observations and caveats: Across the ex vivo response, the dominant clonotypes were HLA-C-restricted CMV-specific TCR beta clonotypes. Carriage of CMV together with the relevant HLA was identifiable through cumulative public TCR beta family frequency.

This clonotype has a count of ten or more. What it binds is unknown. TCRdb fed the reads into MiXCR, producing one record per CDR3 protein. Among about 740,000 distinct CDR3 sequences listed, about 40% were seen once. Germline CDR1 reads MNHEY; CDR2 reads SMNVEV (reference sequence). Trimming removed 5 bases at V and 6 bases at J, with 8 bases between. The CDR3 is made up of 13 amino acids. Sequences were obtained from PBMCs. This clonotype was obtained from a human donor in good health (CMV status not recorded). Some clones in this sample may be carry-over from other donors' samples. The rearrangement joins TRBV27 to TRBJ1-6; TRBD1 might be the D (5 bases). The DNA of the CDR3 is TGTGCCAGCAGTCCAGGGCGTAATTCACCCCTCCACTTT. This translates into CASSPGRNSPLHF.